Listed below are T cell receptor beta chains from one sample, sequenced in a study of blood T cell repertoires in COVID-19. Libraries were prepared by immunoSEQ multiplex PCR; TCRdb keeps only in-frame clonotypes and omits some of them. The table has under 200,000 clones, about 86% seen once. Sequencing was performed on PBMCs or T cells enriched from blood (not recorded which). The receptors here all came from a woman aged 45 to 65 in a cohort exposed to, infected with or recovered from COVID-19 (not recorded which). CDR3s leave out the opening cysteine and the closing phenylalanine or tryptophan. D genes are given only for firm matches.

d_call: -; j_call: TRBJ1-2; v_call: TRBV5-1; cdr3_aa: ASSLAYNLRGNYGYT
d_call: TRBD1; j_call: TRBJ2-7; v_call: TRBV18; cdr3_aa: ASSPGQEYEQY
d_call: -; j_call: TRBJ1-3; v_call: TRBV5-5; cdr3_aa: ASSYPQRPSEDTIY
d_call: -; j_call: TRBJ2-3; v_call: TRBV14; cdr3_aa: ASSQEGFFLGQSSTDTQY
d_call: TRBD1; j_call: TRBJ2-7; v_call: TRBV5-1; cdr3_aa: ASSLVRGQGIDEQY
d_call: -; j_call: TRBJ1-6; v_call: TRBV9; cdr3_aa: ASSVTARGDSPLH
d_call: TRBD2; j_call: TRBJ2-3; v_call: TRBV19; cdr3_aa: ASSIFGGGSTDTQY
d_call: TRBD1; j_call: TRBJ2-7; v_call: TRBV5-6; cdr3_aa: ASSPDAGGKSYEQY
d_call: -; j_call: TRBJ1-1; v_call: TRBV28; cdr3_aa: ASTLLDGSTEAF
d_call: -; j_call: TRBJ1-2; v_call: TRBV11-2; cdr3_aa: ASSLFGQDYGYT
d_call: -; j_call: TRBJ1-5; v_call: TRBV28; cdr3_aa: ASSLGIGGSQPQH
d_call: -; j_call: TRBJ1-6; v_call: TRBV2; cdr3_aa: ASMKDATLSSPLH
d_call: -; j_call: TRBJ1-4; v_call: TRBV7-9; cdr3_aa: ASSLWTAGSSTNEKLF
d_call: -; j_call: TRBJ1-1; v_call: TRBV6-4; cdr3_aa: ASSDSSRGTEAF
d_call: -; j_call: TRBJ1-3; v_call: TRBV5-1; cdr3_aa: ASSLGLIGSGNTIY
d_call: TRBD2; j_call: TRBJ2-3; v_call: TRBV11-2; cdr3_aa: ASSPGWSGRGADTQY
d_call: TRBD2; j_call: TRBJ2-1; v_call: TRBV19; cdr3_aa: ASSIDRGGLEQF
d_call: -; j_call: TRBJ1-5; v_call: TRBV6-6; cdr3_aa: ASSDGGRSNQPQH
d_call: -; j_call: TRBJ2-3; v_call: TRBV9; cdr3_aa: ASSPRLYTSTDTQY
d_call: -; j_call: TRBJ2-7; v_call: TRBV4-1; cdr3_aa: ASSQARQGSDEQY
d_call: -; j_call: TRBJ1-5; v_call: TRBV9; cdr3_aa: ASSSGVLNQPQH
d_call: TRBD2; j_call: TRBJ2-1; v_call: TRBV10-3; cdr3_aa: AIRSSGGQDNEQF
d_call: TRBD1; j_call: TRBJ2-7; v_call: TRBV18; cdr3_aa: ASSPPPYRGNEQY
d_call: TRBD1; j_call: TRBJ2-1; v_call: TRBV10-1; cdr3_aa: ASSEHGTGKGHEQF
d_call: -; j_call: TRBJ2-7; v_call: TRBV12-3/TRBV12-4; cdr3_aa: ASSLRDEQY
d_call: -; j_call: TRBJ1-4; v_call: TRBV28; cdr3_aa: ASGWGTNEKLF
d_call: -; j_call: TRBJ1-2; v_call: TRBV18; cdr3_aa: ASSPPEGSDYGYT
d_call: -; j_call: TRBJ2-2; v_call: TRBV5-4; cdr3_aa: ASSFGFGELF
d_call: TRBD1; j_call: TRBJ2-1; v_call: TRBV7-9; cdr3_aa: ASSASGTGVSGEQF
d_call: -; j_call: TRBJ2-7; v_call: TRBV11-2; cdr3_aa: ASSPAITGTSYEQY
d_call: -; j_call: TRBJ2-1; v_call: TRBV6-1; cdr3_aa: ASSERGLNEQF
d_call: TRBD1; j_call: TRBJ2-7; v_call: TRBV7-6; cdr3_aa: ASSSGGGYEQY
d_call: TRBD1; j_call: TRBJ2-7; v_call: TRBV5-4; cdr3_aa: ASRFTGGALNEQY
d_call: TRBD1; j_call: TRBJ2-5; v_call: TRBV2; cdr3_aa: ASWRGDRGETQY
d_call: -; j_call: TRBJ2-3; v_call: TRBV30; cdr3_aa: ACTRCGQRGITDTQY
d_call: -; j_call: TRBJ1-6; v_call: TRBV30; cdr3_aa: AWSMSNSPLH
d_call: -; j_call: TRBJ1-1; v_call: TRBV5-1; cdr3_aa: ASSADRSNTEAF
d_call: TRBD1; j_call: TRBJ2-7; v_call: TRBV5-1; cdr3_aa: ASSKSTGWDEQY
d_call: TRBD1; j_call: TRBJ2-5; v_call: TRBV24-1; cdr3_aa: ATSDLQQGGQETQY
d_call: TRBD2; j_call: TRBJ2-1; v_call: TRBV11-2; cdr3_aa: ASSPSPSGGDNEQF
d_call: -; j_call: TRBJ2-7; v_call: TRBV2; cdr3_aa: ASTTDSYEQY
d_call: -; j_call: TRBJ1-2; v_call: TRBV5-6; cdr3_aa: ASSSPLQGDYGYT
d_call: -; j_call: TRBJ1-5; v_call: TRBV30; cdr3_aa: AWGRIAQPQH
d_call: -; j_call: TRBJ1-1; v_call: TRBV28; cdr3_aa: ASRIWGRTTEAF
d_call: TRBD1; j_call: TRBJ1-5; v_call: TRBV3-1/TRBV3-2; cdr3_aa: ASSQDRGVHQPQH
d_call: -; j_call: TRBJ2-3; v_call: TRBV28; cdr3_aa: ASYDGNTDTQY
d_call: -; j_call: TRBJ1-6; v_call: TRBV7-2; cdr3_aa: ASSLALGEGSPLH
d_call: TRBD2; j_call: TRBJ2-3; v_call: TRBV15; cdr3_aa: ATSRGSGGQVDTQY
d_call: TRBD1; j_call: TRBJ1-5; v_call: TRBV28; cdr3_aa: ASKMTGGNNQPQH
d_call: -; j_call: TRBJ2-7; v_call: TRBV6-2/TRBV6-3; cdr3_aa: ASSFRAYEQY
d_call: TRBD1; j_call: TRBJ2-2; v_call: TRBV7-9; cdr3_aa: ASSLARTGNGELF